This T cell receptor (beta chain) appears in the sequencing data of a study of early T cells in non-severe SARS-CoV-2 infection. Study details: Sequencing input comprised bulk RNA from unsorted whole blood; chain pairing was not available.

CDR1 and CDR2 from the germline V gene are MNHEY and SMNVEV (reference sequence). The CDR3 has 12 amino acids. V was pared by 6 bases and J by 5 bases, with 10 bases between. This clonotype occurred many times. Individual cDNA molecules were tagged with unique molecular identifiers, the study reported. Using its own MiXCR run on the 5' RACE reads, TCRdb lists one record per CDR3 protein. This table has about 35,000 distinct CDR3 sequences, 5.4% appearing once. This chain connects TRBV27 to TRBJ1-1; a possible D gene is TRBD1 (5 bases). The sample here was whole blood, taken at baseline. This clonotype originated in an adult who was a healthcare worker with PCR-confirmed SARS-CoV-2 infection or an uninfected control (not recorded which). CDR3 DNA: TGTGCCAGCAGCCGTGGGGGAACTGAAGCTTTCTTT. This codes for CASSRGGTEAFF.